The 31 T cell receptor beta chains in this list originate from one sample, sequenced in a study of CD8 T cells in ankylosing spondylitis. TCRdb independently ran MiXCR on the 5' RACE reads; one entry per CDR3 protein. The profile shows hundreds of thousands of distinct CDR3 sequences, around 24% of them singletons. The specimen sequenced was blood, either unsorted or a sorted T cell fraction (not recorded which). The receptors stem from a male donor with ankylosing spondylitis or in good health (not recorded which).

The rearrangement uses TRBV5-1 and TRBJ2-1; 8 bases match TRBD2. Germline trimming cut 4 bases from V and 3 bases from J; bases unmatched to any gene: 9. CDR3 length equals 16 residues. Germline assignment: CDR1 SGHRS and CDR2 YFSETQ. The CDR3 DNA sequence: TGCGCCAGCAGCATAACCGGGACTAGACACTACAATGAGCAGTTCTTC. This sequence encodes CASSITGTRHYNEQFF. The whole variable domain, filled in from reference TRBV5-1 and TRBJ2-1, reads KAGVTQTPRYLIKTRGQQVTLSCSPISGHRSVSWYQQTPGQGLQFLFEYFSETQRNKGNFPGRFSGRQFSNSRSEMNVSTLELGDSALYLCASSITGTRHYNEQFFGPGTRLTVL.

Ten or more counts support this clonotype. V usage is TRBV5-1 and J usage is TRBJ2-1; TRBD2 agrees at 10 bases. This CDR3 comprises 17 residues. CDR1 is SGHRS and CDR2 is YFSETQ in the germline V gene. V was clipped by 3 bases and J by 4 bases; unmatched bases: 10. CDR3 bases: TGCGCCAGCAGCTCGGTCGGGAGCGGGAGGGTTTACAATGAGCAGTTCTTC. Translated, it gives CASSSVGSGRVYNEQFF.

This clonotype was observed a handful of times. The CDR3, as DNA: TGCAGCGTTGGTCGGGACCGCAATCAGCCCCAGCATTTT. Translated: CSVGRDRNQPQHF. This chain connects TRBV29-1 to TRBJ1-5; maybe TRBD1 (5 bases). Germline V gene lookup returns CDR1 SQVTM and CDR2 ANQGSEA. The CDR3 has 13 residues. V dropped 4 bases and J dropped 2 bases, with 9 bases sitting between them.

The V and J genes are TRBV20-1 and TRBJ2-7; 7 bases are a match to TRBD2. The V and J ends lost 4 bases and 3 bases, in that order; junction bases with no gene match: 9. Germline CDR1 DFQATT, CDR2 SNEGSKA (reference sequence). The CDR3 contains 14 residues. DNA of the CDR3: TGCAGTGCTACACGGGAGGCCACCTACTACGAGCAGTACTTC. The encoded protein is CSATREATYYEQYF.

This clonotype came up many times. V usage is TRBV27 and J usage is TRBJ2-5, with TRBD2 identical over 14 bases. J lost 2 bases, V lost 1 base, and 9 bases had no gene match. This CDR3 contains 19 residues. In germline, CDR1 is MNHEY, CDR2 SMNVEV (reference sequence). CDR3 protein: CASSLYRLAGGLPQETQYF. CDR3 DNA: TGTGCCAGCAGTTTATACCGACTAGCGGGAGGGTTACCACAAGAGACCCAGTACTTC.

This clonotype was recorded many times. This chain connects TRBV27 to TRBJ1-1, with a possible D match to TRBD1 (6 bases). The V gene lost 6 bases and the J gene lost 6 bases, with 17 bases spanning the gap. This CDR3 is built from 14 residues. From germline, CDR1 is MNHEY and CDR2 SMNVEV (reference sequence). CDR3: CASRTDRIGAEAFF. The CDR3 DNA reads as TGTGCCAGCAGGACCGACAGGATTGGCGCTGAAGCTTTCTTT.

This clonotype was picked up a small number of times. The chain has TRBV29-1 and TRBJ1-1; a weak D match, TRBD1 (5 bases). The CDR3 loop spans 12 amino acids. V lost 4 bases and J lost 0, with 6 bases in between. The germline CDR1 and CDR2 sequences are SQVTM and ANQGSEA. The CDR3 nucleotides read TGCAGCGTTGGGGGGATGAACACTGAAGCTTTCTTT. Amino acids: CSVGGMNTEAFF.

The CDR3 is CASSSLAGVPRMPYEQYF. The CDR3 DNA reads TGTGCCAGCAGCTCGCTAGCGGGAGTCCCCCGGATGCCCTACGAGCAGTACTTC. The chain is built from TRBV11-1 and TRBJ2-7, with 10 bases fitting TRBD2. Losses at the gene ends were 4 bases for V and 2 bases for J; bases not matched to a gene: 14. The CDR3 spans 18 residues. The germline V gene encodes CDR1 SGHAT and CDR2 FQDESV (reference sequence).

The chain has TRBV6-1 and TRBJ2-1, with 11 nucleotides matching TRBD2. The germline gives CDR1 MNHNS, CDR2 SASEGT. V was pared by 6 bases and J by 0 bases, with 4 bases of the junction left unmatched. The CDR3 length is 16 residues. The CDR3 DNA reads TGTGCCAGCAGGAGACTAGCGGGGAGCTCCTACAATGAGCAGTTCTTC. This translates into CASRRLAGSSYNEQFF.

The chain joins TRBV7-2 to TRBJ2-1; 9 bases agree with TRBD2. CDR3 length: 15 amino acids. Germline-derived CDR1 and CDR2 are SGHTA and FQGNSA. V gave up 0 bases and J gave up 6 bases; unmatched junction bases: 3. CDR3 region: CASSLAAGGPNEQFF. The CDR3 nucleotides read TGTGCCAGCAGCTTAGCTGCGGGAGGGCCCAATGAGCAGTTCTTC.

There are a few counts of this clonotype. V and J are TRBV20-1 and TRBJ2-7; D is unresolved. V lost 0 bases and J lost 4, with 13 bases in between. The CDR3 is 14 amino acids. CDR1 is DFQATT and CDR2 is SNEGSKA in the germline V gene (reference sequence). This CDR3 is CSARDLEGSYEQYF. In DNA form, the CDR3 reads TGCAGTGCTAGAGATCTTGAAGGGTCGTACGAGCAGTACTTC.

This clonotype was recorded once. The genes are TRBV20-1 and TRBJ1-1; D call uncertain. The CDR3 loop spans 14 amino acids. CDR1 is DFQATT, CDR2 SNEGSKA, per germline (reference sequence). The V and J ends lost 6 bases and 0 bases respectively, with 14 bases between them. CDR3 loop: CSAPRGNMNTEAFF. Written as DNA, the CDR3 is TGCAGTGCACCCCGGGGTAACATGAACACTGAAGCTTTCTTT.

The sample holds a few counts of this clonotype. The chain combines TRBV6-1 with TRBJ2-1; TRBD1 might be the D (5 bases). CDR1 and CDR2 (germline): MNHNS, SASEGT. V was trimmed by 5 bases and J by 5 bases, leaving 10 bases between them. The CDR3 runs 13 residues. Written as DNA, the CDR3 is TGTGCCAGCAGTCGGACAACAGACAATGAGCAGTTCTTC. Protein: CASSRTTDNEQFF.

This clonotype was counted a few times. The V gene is TRBV20-1, the J gene TRBJ2-7, with D unclear. The V end was cut by 2 bases, the J end by 2 bases, with 13 bases between. This CDR3 has 14 amino acids. Germline V gene sequence: CDR1 DFQATT, CDR2 SNEGSKA (reference sequence). CDR3 DNA sequence: TGCAGTGCTAGATCGGACCAGGTGACCTACGAGCAGTACTTC. Protein product: CSARSDQVTYEQYF.

V usage is TRBV29-1 and J usage is TRBJ2-7; D tentatively fits TRBD1 or TRBD2 (5 bases each). Germline values: CDR1 SQVTM, CDR2 ANQGSEA. This CDR3 comprises 13 residues. V dropped 4 bases and J dropped 4 bases, with 14 bases sitting between them. In nucleotides, the CDR3 is TGCAGCGTTGCAACCCGGGACCATTACGAGCAGTACTTC. This codes for CSVATRDHYEQYF.

This clonotype was detected many times. The chain carries TRBV20-1 and TRBJ2-7; possibly TRBD1 or TRBD2 for D (6 bases each). CDR1 and CDR2 from the germline V gene are DFQATT and SNEGSKA (reference sequence). The CDR3 runs to 13 residues. V gave up 5 bases and J gave up 0 bases, with 11 bases separating them. The CDR3 protein is CSAEQGGSYEQYF. CDR3 DNA sequence: TGCAGTGCTGAACAGGGAGGCTCCTACGAGCAGTACTTC.

This clonotype has at least ten counts. This chain connects TRBV5-6 to TRBJ2-7, with 8 bases that match TRBD1. The germline CDR1 and CDR2 sequences are SGHDT and YYEEEE. Germline trimming cut 4 bases from V and 7 bases from J; bases unmatched to any gene: 10. The CDR3 is made up of 14 amino acids. The chain's CDR3 is CASSRGRGLQEQYF. CDR3 nucleotide sequence: TGTGCCAGCAGCCGGGGCAGGGGGCTTCAGGAGCAGTACTTC.

The sample holds many counts of this clonotype. V gene TRBV12-3 or TRBV12-4 combines with J gene TRBJ2-5, with TRBD1 matching 7 bases. CDR3 length: 15 amino acids. V shed 1 base, J shed 5 bases, and the junction held 7 bases outside the gene matches. For the CDR3, the DNA is TGTGCCAGCAGTTTAGTGTCAGGGGGATTGGAGACCCAGTACTTC. Protein product: CASSLVSGGLETQYF.

As regards this clonotype: A much larger clone lies a single base off, so this may be a read error. The chain carries TRBV29-1 and TRBJ2-2; tentative D call: TRBD2 (6 bases). The germline CDR1 and CDR2 sequences are SQVTM and ANQGSEA. The CDR3 runs 13 residues. The chain's CDR3 is CSVLRGKAGGLFF. Written as DNA, the CDR3 is TGCAGCGTTCTGAGGGGAAAGGCCGGGGGGCTGTTTTTT.

The V and J genes are TRBV28 and TRBJ2-1; 9 bases line up with TRBD2. CDR3 size: 15 residues. Losses at the gene ends were 5 bases for V and 3 bases for J; bases not matched to a gene: 5. Germline CDR1 is MDHEN and CDR2 is SYDVKM. The CDR3 is CASSRAGGNYNEQFF. CDR3 DNA: TGTGCCAGCAGTCGAGCGGGAGGCAACTACAATGAGCAGTTCTTC.

This clonotype has at least ten counts. The rearrangement joins TRBV5-1 to TRBJ2-3, with D tentatively TRBD2 (5 bases). Germline V lookup: CDR1 SGHRS, CDR2 YFSETQ. This CDR3 spans 15 amino acids. V lost 4 bases and J lost 0, with 12 bases in between. The chain's CDR3 is CASSPAGHSTDTQYF. CDR3 in DNA: TGCGCCAGCAGCCCTGCGGGCCATAGCACAGATACGCAGTATTTT.

The J gene is TRBJ1-1, the V gene TRBV6-5; weak D call: TRBD1 (5 bases). Germline CDR1 and CDR2: MNHEY and SVGAGI. V was pared by 2 bases and J by 1 base, with 11 bases between. The CDR3 runs to 15 residues. The CDR3 is CASSYLGGQNTEAFF. The CDR3 DNA sequence: TGTGCCAGCAGTTACCTCGGAGGACAGAACACTGAAGCTTTCTTT.

This clonotype has at least ten counts. This rearrangement joins TRBV4-2 to TRBJ1-4, with TRBD1 matching 8 bases. V shed 4 bases and J 3 bases; nucleotides not matched to a gene: 16. The CDR3 has 19 amino acids. Germline lookup yields CDR1 LGHNA and CDR2 YNFKEQ. The CDR3 DNA reads TGTGCCAGCAGCCGAGATGGGACAGGCCTCCTAAGAGCTAATGAAAAACTGTTTTTT. This gives the protein CASSRDGTGLLRANEKLFF.

This clonotype has just a few counts. The J gene is TRBJ2-3, the V gene TRBV4-1; 10 nucleotides align to TRBD1. Trimming removed 5 bases from V and 3 bases from J; junction bases left unmatched: 5. The CDR3 spans 15 residues. Germline-derived CDR1 and CDR2 are MGHRA and YSYEKL. CDR3 bases: TGCGCCAGCAGCACCCGGGACAGGGGTACAGATACGCAGTATTTT. It is translated as CASSTRDRGTDTQYF.

This clonotype was seen ten or more times. The chain couples TRBV7-2 to TRBJ2-2; 11 bases are a match to TRBD2. Trimming removed 5 bases from V and 4 bases from J; junction bases left unmatched: 3. The length of the CDR3 is 15 residues. CDR1 is SGHTA, CDR2 FQGNSA, per germline. The CDR3 coding sequence is TGTGCCAGCAGCCTGGGACTAGCGGCCACCGGGGAGCTGTTTTTT. Residues: CASSLGLAATGELFF.

For this clonotype: Sequence at one end of the junction differs from germline and may be a read error. CDR3 sequence reads: CSVGTHNRPQHF. CDR3 coding DNA: TGCAGCGTCGGGACACACAATCGGCCCCAGCATTTT. J is TRBJ1-5 and V is TRBV29-1, with a tentative D call TRBD1 (6 bases). The CDR3 extends over 12 amino acids. Germline V gene data show CDR1 as SQVTM and CDR2 as ANQGSEA.

This rearrangement joins TRBV20-1 to TRBJ2-5; possibly TRBD1 or TRBD2 for D (5 bases each). V was cut by 4 bases and J by 5 bases, with 8 bases left in between. Germline V lookup: CDR1 DFQATT, CDR2 SNEGSKA (reference sequence). There are 11 residues in the CDR3. In DNA, the CDR3 is TGCAGTGCTATCAGGGAGGAGACCCAGTACTTC. Translated: CSAIREETQYF.

This clonotype was counted only a few times. The chain is built from TRBV20-1 and TRBJ2-2; the match to TRBD2 covers 11 bases. CDR1 and CDR2 from the germline V gene are DFQATT and SNEGSKA (reference sequence). The CDR3 is 19 residues long. V lost 3 bases and J lost 5; bases outside the gene matches: 17. Written as DNA, the CDR3 is TGCAGTGCTAGGAGGCTAGCGGGAGGAACTCAATCGGGTACCGGGGAGCTGTTTTTT. Its translation: CSARRLAGGTQSGTGELFF.

This clonotype has ten or more counts. The chain employs TRBV2 and TRBJ1-2; no clear D gene. Trimming left V 2 bases short and J 0 bases short, with 13 bases between. The germline CDR1 and CDR2 sequences are SNHLY and FYNNEI. The CDR3 spans 16 residues. DNA for the CDR3: TGTGCCAGCAGTGAATATTATTTGAGCCCTAACTATGGCTACACCTTC. Translated: CASSEYYLSPNYGYTF.

This clonotype was counted at least ten times. The chain carries TRBV7-8 and TRBJ2-1; D gene ambiguous. Germline CDR1 and CDR2: SGHVS and FQNEAQ. The CDR3 extends over 13 amino acids. V gave up 0 bases and J gave up 6 bases, with 6 bases separating them. As DNA, the CDR3 is TGTGCCAGCAGCTTAGCCTTCCGCAATGAGCAGTTCTTC. Its protein product is CASSLAFRNEQFF.

V gene TRBV10-3 combines with J gene TRBJ1-6; 7 bases are shared with TRBD1. This CDR3 has 14 amino acids. The V segment lost 7 bases and the J segment 5 bases; nucleotides outside the gene matches: 5. The germline CDR1 and CDR2 sequences are ENHRY and SYGVKD. The CDR3 DNA sequence: TGTGCCATCAACGGACAGGCGGATAATTCACCCCTCCACTTT. This translates into CAINGQADNSPLHF.